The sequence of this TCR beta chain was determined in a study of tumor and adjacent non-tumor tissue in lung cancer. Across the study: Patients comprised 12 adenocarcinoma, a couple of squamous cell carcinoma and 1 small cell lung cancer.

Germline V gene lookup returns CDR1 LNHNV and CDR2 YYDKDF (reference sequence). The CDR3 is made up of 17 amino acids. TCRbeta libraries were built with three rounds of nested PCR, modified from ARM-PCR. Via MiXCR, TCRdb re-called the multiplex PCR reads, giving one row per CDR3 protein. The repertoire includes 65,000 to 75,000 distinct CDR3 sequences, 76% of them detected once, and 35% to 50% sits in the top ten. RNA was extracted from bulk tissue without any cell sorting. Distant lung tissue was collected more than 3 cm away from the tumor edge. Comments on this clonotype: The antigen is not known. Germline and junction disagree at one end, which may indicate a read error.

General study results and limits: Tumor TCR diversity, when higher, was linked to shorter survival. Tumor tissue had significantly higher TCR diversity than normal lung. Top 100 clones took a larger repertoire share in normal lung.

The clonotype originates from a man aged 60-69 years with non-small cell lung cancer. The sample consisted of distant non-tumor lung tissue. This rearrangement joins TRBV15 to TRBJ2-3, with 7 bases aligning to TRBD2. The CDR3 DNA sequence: TGTGTCACCAGCAGATCAACTAGCGACGCTAGCACAGATACGCACTATTTT. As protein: CVTSRSTSDASTDTHYF.